Relative to its sample, the clone carrying this T cell receptor beta chain is medium-sized. The antigen is unknown. This sample was taken from a study of circulating CD8 cells and anti-PD-1 response in melanoma. Regarding the study as a whole: DNEG was most diverse; TIGIT repertoires were least diverse. Published repertoire comparisons used only baseline and M1 samples.

This CDR3 spans 16 amino acids. Germline assignment: CDR1 MDHEN and CDR2 SYDVKM. V was trimmed by 6 bases and J by 2 bases, leaving 19 bases between them. Sorting of live CD3+CD8+TCRalphabeta+ cells by PD-1 and/or TIGIT gave four subsets. TCR libraries were prepared from around 15 ng of total RNA with the QIAseq Immune Repertoire TCR panel. TCRdb reprocessed the reads via MiXCR and lists one record per CDR3 protein. The sample lists about 2,000 distinct CDR3 sequences; roughly 6.3% were seen once. This receptor was obtained from a human donor with melanoma. The sequencing used CD8+ T cells from PBMCs, collected at baseline or after one month of anti-PD-1 therapy (not recorded which). The V gene is TRBV28, the J gene TRBJ2-5, with D perhaps being TRBD1 or TRBD2 (5 bases each). Written as DNA, the CDR3 is TGTGCCAGCAGGAGACAGAAGGGGACCGAGCAAGAGACCCAGTACTTC. Its translation: CASRRQKGTEQETQYF.